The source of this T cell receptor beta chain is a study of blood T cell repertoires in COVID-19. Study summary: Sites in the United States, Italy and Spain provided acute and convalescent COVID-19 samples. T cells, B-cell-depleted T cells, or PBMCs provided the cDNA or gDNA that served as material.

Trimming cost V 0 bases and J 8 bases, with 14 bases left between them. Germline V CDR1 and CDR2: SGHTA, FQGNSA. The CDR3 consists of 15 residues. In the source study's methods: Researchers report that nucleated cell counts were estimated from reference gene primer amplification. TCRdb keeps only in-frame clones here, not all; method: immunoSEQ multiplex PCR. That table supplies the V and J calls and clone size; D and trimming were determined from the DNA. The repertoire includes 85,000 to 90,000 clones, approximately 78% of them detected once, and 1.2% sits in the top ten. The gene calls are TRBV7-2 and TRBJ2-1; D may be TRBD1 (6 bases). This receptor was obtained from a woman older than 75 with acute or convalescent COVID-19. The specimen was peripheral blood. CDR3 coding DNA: TGTGCCAGCAGCTTAGCGGGCAGGGGAGAGTATGAGCAGTTCTTC. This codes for CASSLAGRGEYEQFF. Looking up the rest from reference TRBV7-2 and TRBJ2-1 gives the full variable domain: GAGVSQSPSNKVTEKGKDVELRCDPISGHTALYWYRQSLGQGLEFLIYFQGNSAPDKSGLPSDRFSAERTGGSVSTLTIQRTQQEDSAVYLCASSLAGRGEYEQFFGPGTRLTVL.